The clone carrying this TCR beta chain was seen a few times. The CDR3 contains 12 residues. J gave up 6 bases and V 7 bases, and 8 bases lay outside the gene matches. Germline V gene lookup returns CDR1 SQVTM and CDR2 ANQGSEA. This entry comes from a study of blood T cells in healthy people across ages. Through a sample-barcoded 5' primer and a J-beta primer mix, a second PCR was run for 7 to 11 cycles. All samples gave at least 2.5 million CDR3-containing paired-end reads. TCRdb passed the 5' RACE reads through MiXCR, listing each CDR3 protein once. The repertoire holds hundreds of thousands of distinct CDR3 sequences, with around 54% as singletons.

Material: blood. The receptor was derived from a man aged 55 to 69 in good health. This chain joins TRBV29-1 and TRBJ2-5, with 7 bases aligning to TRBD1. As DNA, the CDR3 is TGCAGCGCTATGACAGGGTCCAAGACCCAGTACTTC. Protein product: CSAMTGSKTQYF.